A selection of T cell receptor beta chains follows, all from one sample in a study of blood T cell repertoires in COVID-19. Assay used: immunoSEQ multiplex PCR; TCRdb lists only in-frame clones, some missing. The sample lists 220,000 or so clones; roughly 84% were seen once. The sequencing input was peripheral blood. Receptors originate from a woman between 55 and 75 years old who had recovered from COVID-19. The CDR3 runs from the conserved cysteine through the conserved F or W. D genes are given only for firm matches. Rows may omit the clone size; those that give it use once, few, many or a size class.

CDR3 protein | CDR3 DNA | D gene | J gene | V gene | clone size
CASSQDASGNQPQHF | TGCGCCAGCAGCCAAGATGCTTCGGGCAATCAGCCCCAGCATTTT | . | TRBJ1-5 | TRBV4-1 | .
CASTYVPGSSGELFF | TGCGCCAGCACCTACGTGCCCGGTTCTTCCGGGGAGCTGTTTTTT | . | TRBJ2-2 | TRBV5-1 | .
CASSGTGTTFEQFF | TGTGCCAGCAGCGGTACCGGGACTACTTTTGAGCAGTTCTTC | TRBD2 | TRBJ2-1 | TRBV9 | .
CASSDRGYSNQPQHF | TGTGCCAGCAGTGATCGGGGGTATAGCAATCAGCCCCAGCATTTT | . | TRBJ1-5 | TRBV6-1 | .
CASSDQGTGANYGYTF | TGTGCCAGCAGTGACCAAGGGACAGGGGCTAACTATGGCTACACCTTC | TRBD1 | TRBJ1-2 | TRBV25-1 | .
CAISESQRGSTDTQYF | TGTGCCATCAGTGAGTCCCAGCGGGGGAGCACAGATACGCAGTATTTT | TRBD2 | TRBJ2-3 | TRBV10-3 | .
CASSVGQSISYEQYF | TGTGCCAGCAGCGTAGGACAGTCGATATCCTACGAGCAGTACTTC | . | TRBJ2-7 | TRBV9 | few
CASSLEADSNYGYTF | TGTGCCAGCAGCTTAGAGGCAGACTCTAACTATGGCTACACCTTC | . | TRBJ1-2 | TRBV7-8 | .
CASSGPETNYGYTF | TGTGCCAGCAGTGGGCCAGAGACTAACTATGGCTACACCTTC | . | TRBJ1-2 | TRBV28 | .
CASSPGGRRSDTQYF | TGTGCCAGCAGCCCTGGGGGCAGGAGGTCAGATACGCAGTATTTT | . | TRBJ2-3 | TRBV11-2 | few
CASRGGQGETQYF | TGTGCCAGCAGGGGGGGACAGGGAGAGACCCAGTACTTC | TRBD1 | TRBJ2-5 | TRBV2 | few
CASSSGQMNTGELFF | TGCGCCAGCAGCTCTGGACAGATGAACACCGGGGAGCTGTTTTTT | . | TRBJ2-2 | TRBV5-1 | .
CASSVRTMETQYF | TGTGCCAGCAGCGTCCGGACTATGGAGACCCAGTACTTC | . | TRBJ2-5 | TRBV9 | .
CACPPRTSGGDQIHANTGELFF | TGTGCCTGCCCACCGCGGACTAGCGGGGGGGACCAAATACACGCGAACACCGGGGAGCTGTTTTTT | TRBD2 | TRBJ2-2 | TRBV30 | few
CASSSYRSGELFF | TGTGCCAGCAGCTCGTACAGGTCCGGGGAGCTGTTTTTT | . | TRBJ2-2 | TRBV7-3 | .
CASTPRPGVNQPQHF | TGTGCCAGTACTCCTCGGCCAGGGGTTAATCAGCCCCAGCATTTT | . | TRBJ1-5 | TRBV19 | few
CASSLRGWDRGHEQFF | TGTGCCAGCAGTTTAAGGGGATGGGACAGGGGGCATGAGCAGTTCTTC | TRBD1 | TRBJ2-1 | TRBV27 | .
CASSLSGSTEAFF | TGTGCCAGCAGTTTATCAGGGAGCACTGAAGCTTTCTTT | . | TRBJ1-1 | TRBV27 | .
CSVEGPYGYTF | TGCAGCGTTGAGGGGCCCTATGGCTACACCTTC | . | TRBJ1-2 | TRBV29-1 | .
CASGASGYTDTQYF | TGTGCGTCCGGGGCTAGCGGGTACACAGATACGCAGTATTTT | TRBD2 | TRBJ2-3 | TRBV12-5 | .